These 13 T cell receptor beta chains were all obtained from the same sample, sequenced in a study of blood T cell repertoires in COVID-19. Sequencing was performed with immunoSEQ multiplex PCR; in TCRdb, only in-frame clones are kept and a portion is missing. The sample has 100,000 to 150,000 clones; over 75% are singletons. The sequenced sample consisted of peripheral blood. Receptor source: a woman aged 80 or over with acute or convalescent COVID-19.

DNA of the CDR3: TGTGCCAGCTCCGAATACGGGGAACTTTCGACTTTCTTT. This sequence encodes CASSEYGELSTFF. This sequence joins TRBV6-5 and TRBJ1-1; no reliable D call. Germline CDR1 and CDR2: MNHEY and SVGAGI. CDR3 length equals 13 residues. Trimming took off 8 bases at V and 12 bases at J, with 22 bases between the two ends.

The CDR3 region is CASSLAGKSNQPQHF. CDR3 nucleotide sequence: TGCGCCAGCAGCTTGGCGGGGAAAAGCAATCAGCCCCAGCATTTT. The V call is TRBV5-1, the J call TRBJ1-5; D is uncertain. V was shortened by 0 bases and J by 1 base, with 8 bases between the two germline ends. CDR3 size: 15 residues. Germline lookup yields CDR1 SGHRS and CDR2 YFSETQ.

V usage is TRBV7-9 and J usage is TRBJ1-1; possibly TRBD1 for D (5 bases). Trimming cost V 4 bases and J 1 base, with 7 bases left between them. Germline CDR1 is SEHNR and CDR2 is FQNEAQ (reference sequence). CDR3 length equals 13 residues. CDR3 nucleotides: TGTGCCAGCAGCTCCCAGGGGAACACTGAAGCTTTCTTT. As protein: CASSSQGNTEAFF.

The gene calls are TRBV5-1 and TRBJ2-2; TRBD1 agrees at 7 bases. CDR3 size: 15 residues. V lost 3 bases and J lost 4; bases outside the gene matches: 6. CDR1 and CDR2 from the germline V gene are SGHRS and YFSETQ. CDR3 bases: TGCGCCAGCAGCTCGACAGGGAAAGGCACCGGGGAGCTGTTTTTT. Its translation: CASSSTGKGTGELFF.

This chain joins TRBV4-1 and TRBJ2-1; D perhaps matches TRBD2 (5 bases). Germline V gene lookup returns CDR1 MGHRA and CDR2 YSYEKL. Trimming left V 3 bases short and J 1 base short, with 22 bases between. The CDR3 has 19 residues. The CDR3 DNA is TGCGCCAGCAGCCAGGTACCTTTCAGCGGCTCGCGATCCTACAATGAGCAGTTCTTC. Translation: CASSQVPFSGSRSYNEQFF.

The genes are TRBV7-2 and TRBJ1-2, with 8 positions matching TRBD1. Losses at the gene ends were 2 bases for V and 8 bases for J; bases not matched to a gene: 13. Germline CDR1 SGHTA, CDR2 FQGNSA. This CDR3 comprises 16 residues. The CDR3 region is CASSLYVRQGNGGYTF. In nucleotides, the CDR3 is TGTGCCAGCAGCTTATACGTAAGACAGGGGAATGGAGGCTACACCTTC.

This clone was seen once. J is TRBJ2-3 and V is TRBV9, with a possible D match to TRBD1 (6 bases). V lost 4 bases and J lost 6, with 12 bases in between. From germline, CDR1 is SGDLS and CDR2 YYNGEE. This CDR3 has 13 amino acids. CDR3 sequence reads: CASSLLQGDTQYF. The DNA of the CDR3 is TGTGCCAGCAGCCTCCTTCAGGGGGATACGCAGTATTTT.

This chain connects TRBV7-2 to TRBJ1-5, with TRBD1 matching over 9 bases. Per the germline V gene, CDR1 is SGHTA and CDR2 is FQGNSA. After removal of 5 bases from V and 1 base from J, the junction contained 9 bases not matched to a gene. CDR3 length equals 17 residues. In nucleotides, the CDR3 is TGTGCCAGCAGCCTAGGGACAGGGTTTAGGAGCAATCAGCCCCAGCATTTT. Translated, it gives CASSLGTGFRSNQPQHF.

The genes are TRBV19 and TRBJ1-2; 7 bases are shared with TRBD1. The junction had 12 bases not matched to a gene; V was cut back by 6 bases and J by 5 bases. The CDR3 extends over 15 amino acids. Germline CDR1 LNHDA, CDR2 SQIVND (reference sequence). DNA of the CDR3: TGTGCCAGTAGGCTAGGGACAGCCTCTCCTTATGGCTACACCTTC. Protein: CASRLGTASPYGYTF.

The chain joins TRBV7-9 to TRBJ2-7; D gene ambiguous. The V gene lost 1 base and the J gene lost 6 bases, with 10 bases spanning the gap. CDR3 length: 13 residues. Germline assignment: CDR1 SEHNR and CDR2 FQNEAQ (reference sequence). In DNA, the CDR3 is TGTGCCAGCAGCTTAGAAGGTCCGGGCGAGCAGTACTTC. It yields the protein CASSLEGPGEQYF.

V gene TRBV6-5 combines with J gene TRBJ1-2; possibly TRBD1 for D (5 bases). CDR1 and CDR2 from the germline V gene are MNHEY and SVGAGI. The CDR3 totals 12 residues. V was clipped by 8 bases and J by 8 bases, with 15 bases between them. CDR3 amino acids: CASYWARGGYTF. The CDR3 nucleotides are TGTGCCAGCTACTGGGCACGGGGGGGCTACACCTTC.

The V gene is TRBV12-3 or TRBV12-4, the J gene TRBJ2-7, with D perhaps matching TRBD2 (6 bases). The CDR3 loop spans 13 amino acids. Trimming shortened V by 7 bases and J by 0 bases, and 10 bases separated the two germline ends. The CDR3 DNA reads as TGTGCCAGCATGGGGCGGGACTCCTACGAGCAGTACTTC. This translates into CASMGRDSYEQYF.

The chain links TRBV5-1 to TRBJ2-5; maybe TRBD1 (5 bases). Germline V lookup: CDR1 SGHRS, CDR2 YFSETQ. V was pared by 0 bases and J by 5 bases, with 11 bases between. This CDR3 has 14 residues. The chain's CDR3 is CASSLEGFGETQYF. The CDR3 DNA is TGCGCCAGCAGCTTGGAGGGGTTTGGGGAGACCCAGTACTTC.